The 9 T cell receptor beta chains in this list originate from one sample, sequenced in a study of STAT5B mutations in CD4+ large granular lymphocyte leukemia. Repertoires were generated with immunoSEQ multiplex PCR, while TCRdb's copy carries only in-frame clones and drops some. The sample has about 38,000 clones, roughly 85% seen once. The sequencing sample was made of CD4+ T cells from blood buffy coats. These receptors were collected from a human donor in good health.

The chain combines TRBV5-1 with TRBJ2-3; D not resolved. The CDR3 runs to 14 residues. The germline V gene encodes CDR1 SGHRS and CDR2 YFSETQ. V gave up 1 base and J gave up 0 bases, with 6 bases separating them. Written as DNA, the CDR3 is TGCGCCAGCAGCTTGTTTGGTAGCACAGATACGCAGTATTTT. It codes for CASSLFGSTDTQYF.

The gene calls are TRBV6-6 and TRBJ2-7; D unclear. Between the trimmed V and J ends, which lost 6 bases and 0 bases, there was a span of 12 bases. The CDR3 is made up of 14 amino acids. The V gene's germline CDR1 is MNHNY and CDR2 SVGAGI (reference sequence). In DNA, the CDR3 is TGTGCCAGCAGGACTGACGGTAGCTCCTACGAGCAGTACTTC. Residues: CASRTDGSSYEQYF.

The CDR3 sequence is CASSRTGTRNTGELFF. CDR3 sequence (DNA): TGTGCCAGCAGCCGAACAGGGACACGGAACACCGGGGAGCTGTTTTTT. The rearrangement links TRBV7-2 to TRBJ2-2; a weak D match, TRBD1 (6 bases). Germline V lookup: CDR1 SGHTA, CDR2 FQGNSA. The CDR3 consists of 16 residues. V lost 5 bases and J 1 base, leaving 14 bases between the germline ends.

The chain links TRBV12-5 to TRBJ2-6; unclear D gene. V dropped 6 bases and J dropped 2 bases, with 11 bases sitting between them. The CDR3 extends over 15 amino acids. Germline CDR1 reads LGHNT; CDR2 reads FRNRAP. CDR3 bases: TGTGCTAGTGGACGCAGTTCTGCTGGGGCCAACGTCCTGACTTTC. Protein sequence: CASGRSSAGANVLTF.

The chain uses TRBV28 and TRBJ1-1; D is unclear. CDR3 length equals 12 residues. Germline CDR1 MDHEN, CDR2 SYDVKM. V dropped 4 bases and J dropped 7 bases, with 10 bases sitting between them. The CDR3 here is CASSSYMNEAFF. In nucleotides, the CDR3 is TGTGCCAGCAGTTCTTACATGAATGAAGCTTTCTTT.

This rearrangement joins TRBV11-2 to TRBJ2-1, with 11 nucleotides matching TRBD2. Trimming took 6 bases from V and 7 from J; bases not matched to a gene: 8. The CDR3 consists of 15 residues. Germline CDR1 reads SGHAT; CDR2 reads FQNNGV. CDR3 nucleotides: TGTGCCAGCAGTCTTAGCGGGGGGGCCTGGAATGAGCAGTTCTTC. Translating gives CASSLSGGAWNEQFF.

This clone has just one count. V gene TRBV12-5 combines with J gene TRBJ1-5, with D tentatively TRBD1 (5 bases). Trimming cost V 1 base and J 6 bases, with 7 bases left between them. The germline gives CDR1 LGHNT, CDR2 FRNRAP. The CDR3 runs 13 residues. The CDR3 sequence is CASGLGGTQPQHF. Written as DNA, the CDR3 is TGTGCTAGTGGTTTGGGGGGGACTCAGCCCCAGCATTTT.

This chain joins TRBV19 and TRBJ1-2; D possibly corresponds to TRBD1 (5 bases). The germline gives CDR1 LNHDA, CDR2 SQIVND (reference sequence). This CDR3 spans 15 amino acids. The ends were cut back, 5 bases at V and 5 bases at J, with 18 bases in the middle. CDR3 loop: CASSPWPAGTYGYTF. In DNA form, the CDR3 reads TGTGCCAGTAGTCCGTGGCCGGCAGGGACGTATGGCTACACCTTC.

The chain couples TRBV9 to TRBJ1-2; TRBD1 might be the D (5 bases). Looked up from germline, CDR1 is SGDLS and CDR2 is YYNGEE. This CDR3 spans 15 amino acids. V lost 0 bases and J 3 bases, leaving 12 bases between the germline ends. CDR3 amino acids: CASSVDVEGYYGYTF. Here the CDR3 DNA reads TGTGCCAGCAGCGTAGATGTTGAGGGGTACTATGGCTACACCTTC.